What follows describes a single TCR beta chain. CDR1 is SGHVS, CDR2 FQNEAQ, per germline. With 1 base removed from V and 2 bases from J, the gap between germline ends came to 15 bases. This CDR3 is 16 amino acids long. The sample is drawn from a study of blood T cell repertoires in COVID-19. Study-wide context: Sites in the United States, Italy and Spain provided acute and convalescent COVID-19 samples. Sources were T cells, B-cell-depleted T cells, or PBMCs; the material itself was cDNA or gDNA.

How the authors handled the data: Reference gene primer amplification gave estimated nucleated cell counts. TCRdb keeps only in-frame clones here, not all; method: immunoSEQ multiplex PCR. The D gene and trimming were derived from the DNA, and the V and J assignments and clone size from that table. Among about 110,000 clones listed, about 90% were seen once. The specimen was peripheral blood. This chain joins TRBV7-8 and TRBJ2-7; D remains ambiguous. The sequence came from a young woman with acute or convalescent COVID-19. The CDR3 DNA reads as TGTGCCAGCAGCTTAGGACGAGTTAGGAGAACCTACGAGCAGTACTTC. This encodes CASSLGRVRRTYEQYF.